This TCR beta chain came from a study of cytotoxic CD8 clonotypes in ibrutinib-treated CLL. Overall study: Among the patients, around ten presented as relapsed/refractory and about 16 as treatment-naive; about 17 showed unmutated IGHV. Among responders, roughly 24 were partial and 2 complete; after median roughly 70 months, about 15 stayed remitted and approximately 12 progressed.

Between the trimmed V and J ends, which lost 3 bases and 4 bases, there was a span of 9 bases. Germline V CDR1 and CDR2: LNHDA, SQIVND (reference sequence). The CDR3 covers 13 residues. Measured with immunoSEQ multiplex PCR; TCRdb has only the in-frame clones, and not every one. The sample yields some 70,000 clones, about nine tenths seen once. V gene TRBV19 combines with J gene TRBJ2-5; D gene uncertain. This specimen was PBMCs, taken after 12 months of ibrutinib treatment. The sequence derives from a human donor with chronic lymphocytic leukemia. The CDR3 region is CASSMLAGETQYF. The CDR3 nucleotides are TGTGCCAGTAGTATGCTGGCAGGAGAGACCCAGTACTTC.